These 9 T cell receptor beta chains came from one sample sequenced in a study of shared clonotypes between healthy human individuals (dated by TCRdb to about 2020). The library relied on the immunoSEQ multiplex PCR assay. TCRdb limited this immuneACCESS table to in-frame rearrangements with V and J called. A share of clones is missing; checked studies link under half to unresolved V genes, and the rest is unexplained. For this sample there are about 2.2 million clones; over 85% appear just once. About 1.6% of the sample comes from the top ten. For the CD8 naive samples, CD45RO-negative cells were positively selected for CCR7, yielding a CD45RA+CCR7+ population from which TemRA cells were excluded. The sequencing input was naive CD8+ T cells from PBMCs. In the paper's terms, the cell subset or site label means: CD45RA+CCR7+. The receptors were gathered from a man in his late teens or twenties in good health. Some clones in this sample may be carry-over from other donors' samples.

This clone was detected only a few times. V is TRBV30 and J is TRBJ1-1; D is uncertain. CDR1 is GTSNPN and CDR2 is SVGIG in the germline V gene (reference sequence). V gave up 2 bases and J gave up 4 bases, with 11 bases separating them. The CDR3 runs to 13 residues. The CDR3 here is CAWSITGRTEAFF. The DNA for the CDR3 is TGTGCCTGGAGTATCACCGGCCGCACTGAAGCTTTCTTT.

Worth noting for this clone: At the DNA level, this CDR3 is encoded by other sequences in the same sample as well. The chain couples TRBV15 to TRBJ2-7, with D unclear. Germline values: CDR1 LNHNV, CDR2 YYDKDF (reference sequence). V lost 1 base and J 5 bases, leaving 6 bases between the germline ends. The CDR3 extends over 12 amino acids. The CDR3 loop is CATSRGYDEQYF. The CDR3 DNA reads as TGTGCCACCAGCAGAGGTTACGACGAGCAGTACTTC.

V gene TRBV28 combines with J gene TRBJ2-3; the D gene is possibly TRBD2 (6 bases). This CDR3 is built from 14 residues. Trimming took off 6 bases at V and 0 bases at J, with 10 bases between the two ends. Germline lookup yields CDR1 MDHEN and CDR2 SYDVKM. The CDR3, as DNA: TGTGCCAGCAGCCTAGCGCCTAGCACAGATACGCAGTATTTT. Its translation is CASSLAPSTDTQYF.

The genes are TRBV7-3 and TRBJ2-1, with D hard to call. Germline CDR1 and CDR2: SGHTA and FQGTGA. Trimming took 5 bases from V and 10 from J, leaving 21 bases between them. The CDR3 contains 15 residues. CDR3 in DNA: TGTGCCAGCAGCGCCGATTTTGGGTGGAGAACGGAGCAGTTCTTC. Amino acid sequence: CASSADFGWRTEQFF. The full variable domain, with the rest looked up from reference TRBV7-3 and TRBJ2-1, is GAGVSQTPSNKVTEKGKYVELRCDPISGHTALYWYRQSLGQGPEFLIYFQGTGAADDSGLPNDRFFAVRPEGSVSTLKIQRTERGDSAVYLCASSADFGWRTEQFFGPGTRLTVL.

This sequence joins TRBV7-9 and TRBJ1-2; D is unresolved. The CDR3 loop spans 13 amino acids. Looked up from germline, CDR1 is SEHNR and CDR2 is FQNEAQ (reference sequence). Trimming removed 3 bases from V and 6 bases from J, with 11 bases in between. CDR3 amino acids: CASSFPVADGYTF. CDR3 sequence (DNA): TGTGCCAGCAGCTTTCCCGTCGCTGATGGCTACACCTTC.

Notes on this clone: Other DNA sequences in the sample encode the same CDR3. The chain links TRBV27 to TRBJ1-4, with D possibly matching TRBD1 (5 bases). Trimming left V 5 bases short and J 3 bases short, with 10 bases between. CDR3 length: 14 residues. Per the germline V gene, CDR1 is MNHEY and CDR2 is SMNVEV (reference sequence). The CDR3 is CASSLQGSNEKLFF. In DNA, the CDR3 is TGTGCCAGCAGTCTCCAGGGATCTAATGAAAAACTGTTTTTT.

The CDR3 DNA reads TGTGCCATCGGAGAAGAAACTAATGAAAAACTGTTTTTT. Encoded protein: CAIGEETNEKLFF. This sequence joins TRBV10-3 and TRBJ1-4; the D is unclear. This CDR3 spans 13 amino acids. V was shortened by 8 bases and J by 1 base, with 8 bases between the two germline ends. Looked up from germline, CDR1 is ENHRY and CDR2 is SYGVKD.

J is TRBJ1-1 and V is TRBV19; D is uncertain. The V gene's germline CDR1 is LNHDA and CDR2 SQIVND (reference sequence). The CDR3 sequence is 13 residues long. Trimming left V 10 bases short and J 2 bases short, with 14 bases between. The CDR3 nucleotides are TGTGCCACTGAACCGGACGGAAACACTGAAGCTTTCTTT. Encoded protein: CATEPDGNTEAFF.

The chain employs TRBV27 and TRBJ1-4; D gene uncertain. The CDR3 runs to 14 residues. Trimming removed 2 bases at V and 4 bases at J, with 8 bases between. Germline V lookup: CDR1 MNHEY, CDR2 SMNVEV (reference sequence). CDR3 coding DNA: TGTGCCAGCAGTTTAAAGTACCATAATGAAAAACTGTTTTTT. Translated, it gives CASSLKYHNEKLFF. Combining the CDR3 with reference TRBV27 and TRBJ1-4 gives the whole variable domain EAQVTQNPRYLITVTGKKLTVTCSQNMNHEYMSWYRQDPGLGLRQIYYSMNVEVTDKGDVPEGYKVSRKEKRNFPLILESPSPNQTSLYFCASSLKYHNEKLFFGSGTQLSVL.